The 29 T cell receptor beta chains in this list originate from one sample, sequenced in a study of cytomegalovirus exposure and HLA in healthy donors. The PCR made use of 60 Vbeta and 13 Jbeta primers. The assay was immunoSEQ multiplex PCR, and TCRdb's table has in-frame clones only and misses some. The sample comprises 150,000 to 200,000 clones, less than 80% of which are singletons, and under 4.5% rests with the top ten. Sequenced input: PBMCs. These receptors were taken from a woman under 40 in good health and CMV-seropositive.

This rearrangement joins TRBV7-6 to TRBJ2-5; the D is unclear. Germline CDR1 is SGHVS and CDR2 is FNYEAQ. Trimming removed 5 bases from V and 2 bases from J, with 6 bases in between. The CDR3 covers 12 residues. CDR3 amino acids: CASSATQETQYF. Written as DNA, the CDR3 is TGTGCCAGCAGCGCGACTCAAGAGACCCAGTACTTC.

The rearrangement links TRBV5-1 to TRBJ2-5; possible D gene TRBD1, 7 bases. The CDR3 has 15 residues. Germline V lookup: CDR1 SGHRS, CDR2 YFSETQ. V was pared by 5 bases and J by 2 bases, with 16 bases between. CDR3 in amino acids: CASSYARGVQETQYF. The CDR3 DNA sequence: TGCGCCAGCAGTTATGCCAGGGGGGTACAAGAGACCCAGTACTTC.

The V call is TRBV6-6, the J call TRBJ2-5, with 8 bases matching TRBD1. V shed 4 bases and J 5 bases; nucleotides not matched to a gene: 9. The CDR3 extends over 15 amino acids. The germline CDR1 and CDR2 sequences are MNHNY and SVGAGI (reference sequence). The CDR3 DNA reads as TGTGCCAGCAGTTTAACCCTGGACAGGGTTGAGACCCAGTACTTC. Protein sequence: CASSLTLDRVETQYF.

The CDR3 nucleotides read TGTGCCAGCAGCTTGGGGACAGGGTGGGCAGATACGCAGTATTTT. It encodes CASSLGTGWADTQYF. The chain uses TRBV11-3 and TRBJ2-3; 9 nucleotides agree with TRBD1. From germline, CDR1 is SGHNT and CDR2 YENEEA. The CDR3 loop spans 15 amino acids. V trimming: 3 bases; J trimming: 4 bases; junction bases outside the gene matches: 5.

The chain combines TRBV7-9 with TRBJ1-4; perhaps TRBD1 as D (5 bases). The CDR3 loop spans 14 amino acids. The germline V gene encodes CDR1 SEHNR and CDR2 FQNEAQ (reference sequence). Between the trimmed V and J ends, which lost 5 bases and 5 bases, there was a span of 12 bases. The CDR3 bases are TGTGCCAGCAGCCCCGACAGCATAAATGAAAAACTGTTTTTT. This translates into CASSPDSINEKLFF.

The chain uses TRBV14 and TRBJ1-4; D not resolved. Trimming took 0 bases from V and 11 from J, leaving 13 bases between them. The CDR3 consists of 14 residues. Germline V gene sequence: CDR1 SGHDN, CDR2 FVKESK. CDR3 nucleotides: TGTGCCAGCAGCCAAGATCTAGCAGGCCGGAAACTGTTTTTT. Protein product: CASSQDLAGRKLFF.

The CDR3 DNA reads TGTGCCAGCAGCCAAGCCGGGACAGCTCAAGAGACCCAGTACTTC. Its protein is CASSQAGTAQETQYF. The genes are TRBV4-2 and TRBJ2-5; 7 bases agree with TRBD1. The germline V gene encodes CDR1 LGHNA and CDR2 YNFKEQ. This CDR3 has 15 residues. The V gene end was trimmed by 1 base and the J gene end by 2 bases; junction bases not matched to a gene: 4.

This clone was counted a few times. The chain links TRBV5-6 to TRBJ2-3; the match to TRBD2 covers 13 bases. CDR1 is SGHDT and CDR2 is YYEEEE in the germline V gene. Losses at the gene ends were 4 bases for V and 3 bases for J; bases not matched to a gene: 5. This CDR3 has 16 residues. CDR3 residues: CASSRTSGGGTDTQYF. CDR3 coding DNA: TGTGCCAGCAGCCGTACTAGCGGGGGGGGAACAGATACGCAGTATTTT.

The V gene is TRBV12-5, the J gene TRBJ2-3, with D unresolved. Per the germline V gene, CDR1 is LGHNT and CDR2 is FRNRAP. The CDR3 spans 12 residues. Trimming took 7 bases from V and 4 from J, leaving 9 bases between them. The CDR3 DNA is TGTGCTAGTGACCCTATCCCAGATACGCAGTATTTT. Its translation is CASDPIPDTQYF. Full variable domain (outside the CDR3, taken from reference TRBV12-5 and TRBJ2-3): DARVTQTPRHKVTEMGQEVTMRCQPILGHNTVFWYRQTMMQGLELLAYFRNRAPLDDSGMPKDRFSAEMPDATLATLKIQPSEPRDSAVYFCASDPIPDTQYFGPGTRLTVL.

This clone was detected only once. This chain connects TRBV18 to TRBJ1-2; TRBD1 might be the D (6 bases). This CDR3 has 15 residues. Trimming took off 5 bases at V and 3 bases at J, with 16 bases between the two ends. The germline V gene encodes CDR1 KGHSH and CDR2 LQKENI. The CDR3 nucleotides read TGTGCCAGCTCAACCAGGGGCCGGGCCGACTATGGCTACACCTTC. This codes for CASSTRGRADYGYTF.

This clone has a handful of counts. The V call is TRBV19, the J call TRBJ1-3; no reliable D call. This CDR3 is 13 amino acids long. Trimming pared 6 bases from V and 2 bases from J, leaving 8 bases between. Germline CDR1 reads LNHDA; CDR2 reads SQIVND (reference sequence). In DNA, the CDR3 is TGTGCCAGTAGAGCCTCCCCTGGAAACACCATATATTTT. Encoded protein: CASRASPGNTIYF.

Points on this clone: The germline gene is not matched at one end of the junction; a read error may be the cause. The gene calls are TRBV9 and TRBJ1-2, with D perhaps TRBD1 (6 bases). Looked up from germline, CDR1 is SGDLS and CDR2 is YYNGEE. The CDR3 totals 16 residues. As DNA, the CDR3 is TGTGCCAGCAGCTCTCCCGAGGGGGGGACTAACTATTGCTACACCTTC. This gives the protein CASSSPEGGTNYCYTF. The full variable domain, rest sourced from reference TRBV9 and TRBJ1-2, is DSGVTQTPKHLITATGQRVTLRCSPRSGDLSVYWYQQSLDQGLQFLIQYYNGEERAKGNILERFSAQQFPDLHSELNLSSLELGDSALYFCASSSPEGGTNYCYTFGSGTRLTVV.

This clone was seen more than once but under ten times. CDR3 in amino acids: CTSSQDKETGNEKLFF. Written as DNA, the CDR3 is TGCACCAGCAGCCAAGACAAGGAGACAGGGAATGAAAAACTGTTTTTT. This chain links TRBV1 with TRBJ1-4; TRBD1, as called in the table, went unchecked against the DNA. TRBV1 corresponds to a pseudogene. This CDR3 contains 16 residues.

V gene TRBV5-1 combines with J gene TRBJ1-1; D is undetermined. CDR1 is SGHRS, CDR2 YFSETQ, per germline. The CDR3 has 13 residues. Trimming left V 2 bases short and J 3 bases short, with 8 bases between. This CDR3 reads CASSFSRDTEAFF. CDR3 coding DNA: TGCGCCAGCAGCTTCTCGAGGGACACTGAAGCTTTCTTT.

CDR3 loop: CASSMGGQSSYEQYF. The CDR3 nucleotides read TGTGCCAGTAGTATGGGGGGACAGTCGAGCTACGAGCAGTACTTC. V is TRBV19 and J is TRBJ2-7; perhaps TRBD1 as D (7 bases). The CDR3 contains 15 residues. Trimming pared 3 bases from V and 3 bases from J, leaving 15 bases between. From germline, CDR1 is LNHDA and CDR2 SQIVND (reference sequence).

The chain has TRBV27 and TRBJ1-4, with 7 bases fitting TRBD1. V shed 3 bases and J 8 bases; nucleotides not matched to a gene: 6. Germline CDR1 MNHEY, CDR2 SMNVEV (reference sequence). The CDR3 is made up of 14 amino acids. Here the CDR3 DNA reads TGTGCCAGCAGTTTCAGGGGGAATAACGAAAAACTGTTTTTT. Translating it yields CASSFRGNNEKLFF.

The chain is built from TRBV7-6 and TRBJ2-7; 8 nucleotides line up with TRBD1. J was trimmed by 3 bases and V by 5 bases; bases with no gene match: 3. CDR1 is SGHVS, CDR2 FNYEAQ, per germline. The CDR3 runs to 13 residues. Here the CDR3 reads CASSPDRVYEQYF. Here the CDR3 DNA reads TGTGCCAGCAGCCCGGACAGGGTCTACGAGCAGTACTTC.

The V and J genes are TRBV5-4 and TRBJ1-3, with D unclear. Looked up from germline, CDR1 is SGHNT and CDR2 is YYREEE (reference sequence). Trimming took off 7 bases at V and 1 base at J, with 12 bases between the two ends. The CDR3 runs to 14 residues. The CDR3 region is CASSKEASGNTIYF. The CDR3 DNA is TGTGCCAGCTCCAAAGAAGCGTCTGGAAACACCATATATTTT.

Here the CDR3 DNA reads TGTGCCAGCCGAATTTCCACCGGCTCCTATAATTCACCCCTCCACTTT. It is translated as CASRISTGSYNSPLHF. The chain joins TRBV7-8 to TRBJ1-6, with no clear D. Trimming shortened V by 8 bases and J by 0 bases, and 14 bases separated the two germline ends. CDR1 SGHVS and CDR2 FQNEAQ come from the germline V gene. The CDR3 loop spans 16 amino acids.

The chain joins TRBV29-1 to TRBJ2-7; D is possibly TRBD1 (6 bases). This CDR3 contains 13 residues. In germline, CDR1 is SQVTM, CDR2 ANQGSEA. With 7 bases removed from V and 4 bases from J, the gap between germline ends came to 17 bases. CDR3 sequence: CSARGGSSYEQYF. CDR3 nucleotides: TGCAGCGCCCGAGGGGGTAGCTCTTACGAGCAGTACTTC.

The V and J genes are TRBV11-2 and TRBJ2-1, with D possibly matching TRBD2 (6 bases). Germline values: CDR1 SGHAT, CDR2 FQNNGV. The CDR3 spans 20 residues. Trimming removed 0 bases from V and 3 bases from J, with 24 bases in between. CDR3 in amino acids: CASSLDRDSYDTQYYNEQFF. The CDR3 region has the DNA TGTGCCAGCAGCTTAGATCGGGACTCTTACGACACCCAATACTACAATGAGCAGTTCTTC.

This clone occurred a few times. J is TRBJ2-7 and V is TRBV18; D might be TRBD1 (5 bases). The length of the CDR3 is 13 residues. V lost 4 bases to trimming and J lost 1 base, with 8 bases between them. Looked up from germline, CDR1 is KGHSH and CDR2 is LQKENI. The CDR3 region has the DNA TGTGCCAGCTCACGCTCAGGGTCCTACGAGCAGTACTTC. Translation gives CASSRSGSYEQYF.

The rearrangement joins TRBV10-2 to TRBJ2-7; possibly TRBD1 for D (6 bases). The CDR3 has 14 residues. V was pared by 4 bases and J by 0 bases, with 10 bases between. The germline CDR1 and CDR2 sequences are WSHSY and SAAADI. CDR3 amino acids: CASSGLQGSYEQYF. The CDR3 bases are TGCGCCAGCAGTGGATTACAGGGCTCCTACGAGCAGTACTTC.

This chain links TRBV6-5 with TRBJ1-2, with D possibly being TRBD1 (5 bases). Between the trimmed V and J ends, which lost 6 bases and 8 bases, there was a span of 13 bases. CDR1 and CDR2 from the germline V gene are MNHEY and SVGAGI. This CDR3 contains 12 residues. In DNA, the CDR3 is TGTGCCAGCAGCCAGGGTCTTGGCGGCTACACCTTC. Amino acid sequence: CASSQGLGGYTF.

The chain is built from TRBV6-6 and TRBJ2-7, with 9 bases aligning to TRBD2. Unmatched junction bases numbered 9, after V lost 2 bases and J lost 7 bases. The germline CDR1 and CDR2 sequences are MNHNY and SVGAGI (reference sequence). The CDR3 is 15 residues long. CDR3 DNA: TGTGCCAGCAGTTACGTGGCGGGAGGGCCGGGGGAGCAGTACTTC. It translates to CASSYVAGGPGEQYF.

The rearrangement uses TRBV30 and TRBJ2-7, with D uncertain. The CDR3 covers 13 residues. The germline gives CDR1 GTSNPN, CDR2 SVGIG (reference sequence). V shed 4 bases and J shed 7 bases, with 17 bases lying between them. CDR3 loop: CAWTPLESGEQYF. The DNA for the CDR3 is TGTGCCTGGACCCCTCTAGAGTCGGGTGAGCAGTACTTC.

This clone came up a few times. The chain carries TRBV5-4 and TRBJ2-7, with 8 bases fitting TRBD2. CDR1 SGHNT and CDR2 YYREEE come from the germline V gene (reference sequence). There are 14 residues in the CDR3. The junction had 8 bases not matched to a gene; V was cut back by 4 bases and J by 5 bases. The CDR3 sequence: CASSVSGSRHEQYF. The CDR3 DNA follows: TGTGCCAGCAGCGTCAGCGGGAGTCGACACGAGCAGTACTTC.

The V gene is TRBV6-5, the J gene TRBJ2-7; the D is unclear. Trimming stripped 2 bases from V and 3 bases from J, with 11 bases between. Germline V lookup: CDR1 MNHEY, CDR2 SVGAGI. The CDR3 extends over 14 amino acids. CDR3: CASSYMGANYEQYF. The DNA for the CDR3 is TGTGCCAGCAGTTACATGGGCGCGAACTACGAGCAGTACTTC.

The rearrangement joins TRBV29-1 to TRBJ2-7, with TRBD2 matching over 11 bases. The length of the CDR3 is 14 residues. V trimming: 1 base; J trimming: 4 bases; junction bases outside the gene matches: 3. Germline CDR1 reads SQVTM; CDR2 reads ANQGSEA. The CDR3 nucleotides are TGCAGCGTTGAAGCCGGGACTAGCGGATACGAGCAGTACTTC. Residues: CSVEAGTSGYEQYF.